This T cell receptor beta chain originates from a study of regulatory T cells in long-lasting Graves disease. Noted time point: newly diagnosed GD, antithyroid drugs for less than 3 months. Scientists built the TCR library using RNA that was extracted from PBMCs. General observations from the study: Preferential use of TRBV28, TRBJ1-2 and TRBJ2-5 was seen in persistent disease.

CDR3-region Arm-PCR and iRepertoire HTBI primers produced the TCR beta libraries. One entry per CDR3 protein, called by TCRdb with MiXCR from the multiplex PCR reads. The table lists under 800,000 distinct CDR3 sequences, about 15% of them singletons. This clonotype was seen many times. The antigen remains undetermined. The CDR3 sequence is 13 residues long. Trimming removed 5 bases from V and 1 base from J; junction bases left unmatched: 4. The germline V gene has CDR1 GTSNPN and CDR2 SVGIG (reference sequence). These records were also assigned to another study, of T cells in Graves' hyperthyroidism and ophthalmopathy. That report adds: For Graves' hyperthyroidism to be stable, ophthalmopathy could not progress within 18 months. RT-PCR in the first round (using the HTBI primer set) targeted the TCR CDR3. Blood shared most expanded thyroid clonotypes above 0.001.

The sample was peripheral blood mononuclear cells (PBMCs), taken at new diagnosis, from a patient treated with antithyroid drugs. This rearrangement joins TRBV30 to TRBJ1-1, with 7 bases lining up with TRBD1. The sequence was collected from a woman in her thirties with Graves disease. The CDR3 DNA is TGTGCCTGGGAGGGACAGCAGAACACTGAAGCTTTCTTT. As protein: CAWEGQQNTEAFF.